This entry lists 30 T cell receptor beta chains sequenced from one sample in a study of blood T cell repertoires in COVID-19. Only in-frame clones appear in the TCRdb table, and some are missing; sequencing was by immunoSEQ multiplex PCR. The repertoire holds around 250,000 clones, with approximately 83% as singletons. Sequenced material: PBMCs or T cells enriched from blood (not recorded which). The receptors here all came from a woman between 45 and 60 years old who had recovered from COVID-19.

DNA of the CDR3: TGTGCCAGTAGTTACCGGACTGCAACCCCTGGGGCCAACGTCCTGACTTTC. This codes for CASSYRTATPGANVLTF. The chain has TRBV19 and TRBJ2-6; possible D gene TRBD2, 5 bases. The V end lost 5 bases, the J end lost 2 bases, and 16 bases lay between the germline ends. This CDR3 is built from 17 residues. From germline, CDR1 is LNHDA and CDR2 SQIVND (reference sequence).

In DNA, the CDR3 is TGCAGCGTCCTGAAACTAGCGGGAACGACCTACGAGCAGTACTTC. This translates into CSVLKLAGTTYEQYF. The V and J genes are TRBV29-1 and TRBJ2-7, with 10 bases fitting TRBD2. The CDR3 spans 15 residues. Germline lookup yields CDR1 SQVTM and CDR2 ANQGSEA. Unmatched junction bases numbered 10, after V lost 6 bases and J lost 2 bases.

This clone was recorded a few times. The chain links TRBV24-1 to TRBJ2-1; D remains unclear. The CDR3 spans 12 residues. CDR1 is KGHDR, CDR2 SFDVKD, per germline. The ends were cut back, 3 bases at V and 8 bases at J, with 7 bases in the middle. CDR3 sequence reads: CATSDTGDEQFF. The CDR3 DNA reads TGTGCCACCAGTGATACCGGAGATGAGCAGTTCTTC.

This clone appeared once. J is TRBJ1-2 and V is TRBV27; 9 bases agree with TRBD1. The CDR3 is 14 amino acids. CDR1 MNHEY and CDR2 SMNVEV come from the germline V gene (reference sequence). Trimming at V came to 5 bases and at J to 2 bases, leaving 3 bases not matched to a gene. The CDR3 here is CASSTGTGNYGYTF. The CDR3 DNA is TGTGCCAGCAGTACGGGGACAGGGAACTATGGCTACACCTTC.

V gene TRBV28 combines with J gene TRBJ1-1; TRBD1 aligns across 8 bases. V lost 2 bases to trimming and J lost 2 bases; unmatched junction nucleotides: 7. CDR3 length equals 16 residues. In germline, CDR1 is MDHEN, CDR2 SYDVKM. The CDR3 DNA sequence: TGTGCCAGCAGTTTAGGTTGGACAGGGACCAACACTGAAGCTTTCTTT. This sequence encodes CASSLGWTGTNTEAFF. The variable domain in full, completed from reference TRBV28 and TRBJ1-1, reads DVKVTQSSRYLVKRTGEKVFLECVQDMDHENMFWYRQDPGLGLRLIYFSYDVKMKEKGDIPEGYSVSREKKERFSLILESASTNQTSMYLCASSLGWTGTNTEAFFGQGTRLTVV.

This chain links TRBV7-9 with TRBJ2-1; 9 bases match TRBD1. CDR1 and CDR2 (germline): SEHNR, FQNEAQ (reference sequence). V dropped 3 bases and J dropped 7; count of bases not matched to a gene: 7. CDR3 length equals 15 residues. The CDR3: CASSLRTGVSNEQFF. CDR3 DNA sequence: TGTGCCAGCAGCTTGAGGACAGGGGTTTCGAATGAGCAGTTCTTC.

The chain combines TRBV9 with TRBJ1-5; 9 bases line up with TRBD1. This CDR3 contains 16 residues. CDR1 and CDR2 (germline): SGDLS, YYNGEE. Trimming at V came to 6 bases and at J to 6 bases, leaving 13 bases not matched to a gene. The CDR3 DNA reads TGTGCCAGCACATCCGGGACAGGGATCGAGGGTCAGCCCCAGCATTTT. Translated: CASTSGTGIEGQPQHF.

This clone was seen just once. This rearrangement joins TRBV27 to TRBJ1-1; 8 nucleotides agree with TRBD1. The CDR3 has 15 amino acids. The V and J ends lost 5 bases and 5 bases, in that order; junction bases with no gene match: 10. Germline V gene lookup returns CDR1 MNHEY and CDR2 SMNVEV (reference sequence). The CDR3 nucleotides read TGTGCCAGCAGTCCCGCTGCCTGGACAGGGACTGAAGCTTTCTTT. Encoded protein: CASSPAAWTGTEAFF.

The chain links TRBV24-1 to TRBJ2-5, with D possibly matching TRBD1 (5 bases). The CDR3 length is 15 residues. CDR1 and CDR2 (germline): KGHDR, SFDVKD. The V end was cut by 3 bases, the J end by 5 bases, with 15 bases between. The CDR3 loop is CATSDTLRGKETQYF. CDR3 sequence (DNA): TGTGCCACCAGTGATACTCTAAGGGGCAAGGAGACCCAGTACTTC.

The chain joins TRBV2 to TRBJ1-2; no definite D call. The CDR3 covers 14 residues. Trimming took 3 bases from V and 5 from J, leaving 13 bases between them. Germline-derived CDR1 and CDR2 are SNHLY and FYNNEI. This CDR3 reads CASSETERLYGYTF. The CDR3 DNA reads as TGTGCCAGCAGTGAGACTGAACGACTATATGGCTACACCTTC.

This clone was seen more than once but under ten times. The chain employs TRBV7-9 and TRBJ1-5; 7 positions match TRBD1. Looked up from germline, CDR1 is SEHNR and CDR2 is FQNEAQ (reference sequence). The CDR3 has 15 amino acids. V lost 5 bases and J lost 6; bases outside the gene matches: 10. CDR3 sequence (DNA): TGTGCCAGCAGCCCGGGACAGCGTGGGGTTCAGCCCCAGCATTTT. This translates into CASSPGQRGVQPQHF.

V is TRBV5-6 and J is TRBJ2-2; D is unclear. Trimming pared 4 bases from V and 6 bases from J, leaving 16 bases between. Germline V CDR1 and CDR2: SGHDT, YYEEEE. This CDR3 has 15 amino acids. The CDR3 DNA follows: TGTGCCAGCAGCGTTCTGTTCGGAGAGGCCGGGGAGCTGTTTTTT. Protein sequence: CASSVLFGEAGELFF.

The chain links TRBV27 to TRBJ1-2; perhaps TRBD1 as D (6 bases). Germline V gene lookup returns CDR1 MNHEY and CDR2 SMNVEV (reference sequence). The CDR3 length is 14 residues. V dropped 3 bases and J dropped 4 bases, with 12 bases sitting between them. CDR3 coding DNA: TGTGCCAGCAGTTTCTGGGGGCCCAGCTATGGCTACACCTTC. Residues: CASSFWGPSYGYTF.

The genes are TRBV11-2 and TRBJ2-5; D may be TRBD2 (6 bases). Germline CDR1 is SGHAT and CDR2 is FQNNGV. The CDR3 has 15 residues. The V and J ends lost 0 bases and 4 bases respectively, with 12 bases between them. The CDR3 region is CASSLDPSASETQYF. CDR3 sequence (DNA): TGTGCCAGCAGCTTAGATCCTAGCGCTTCAGAGACCCAGTACTTC.

This rearrangement joins TRBV27 to TRBJ1-2, with 10 bases lining up with TRBD1. Germline V gene lookup returns CDR1 MNHEY and CDR2 SMNVEV (reference sequence). V dropped 6 bases and J dropped 1; count of bases not matched to a gene: 11. This CDR3 is built from 17 residues. Written as DNA, the CDR3 is TGTGCCAGCAGCCCCTGGGACAGGGGTGGGAGTAACTATGGCTACACCTTC. It translates to CASSPWDRGGSNYGYTF.

V gene TRBV5-4 combines with J gene TRBJ1-1; TRBD1 matches at 12 bases. Germline CDR1 SGHNT, CDR2 YYREEE (reference sequence). V trimming: 5 bases; J trimming: 0 bases; junction bases outside the gene matches: 8. The CDR3 loop spans 17 amino acids. As DNA, the CDR3 is TGTGCCAGCAGTTCGGGACAGGGGGCGGGGATGAACACTGAAGCTTTCTTT. It is translated as CASSSGQGAGMNTEAFF.

Only one count was recorded for this clone. The chain recombines TRBV6-2 or TRBV6-3 with TRBJ2-1; TRBD2 aligns across 15 bases. Trimming removed 6 bases from V and 7 bases from J; junction bases left unmatched: 7. The CDR3 extends over 16 amino acids. Germline V CDR1 and CDR2: MNHEY, SVGEGT. The DNA for the CDR3 is TGTGCCAGCAGACCTGGGACTAGCGGGAGGAAGAATGAGCAGTTCTTC. Amino acids: CASRPGTSGRKNEQFF.

V and J are TRBV6-5 and TRBJ1-6, with D tentatively TRBD1 (6 bases). Germline V CDR1 and CDR2: MNHEY, SVGAGI. The V gene lost 7 bases and the J gene lost 4 bases, with 11 bases spanning the gap. The CDR3 covers 14 residues. In nucleotides, the CDR3 is TGTGCCAGCACCCCACAGGGTTATAATTCACCCCTCCACTTT. It specifies CASTPQGYNSPLHF.

This chain links TRBV10-3 with TRBJ1-1, with 8 bases fitting TRBD1. Trimming at V came to 6 bases and at J to 4 bases, leaving 7 bases not matched to a gene. Germline V gene data show CDR1 as ENHRY and CDR2 as SYGVKD. The CDR3 runs to 14 residues. Here the CDR3 reads CAIRPTGERTEAFF. DNA of the CDR3: TGTGCCATCAGACCGACAGGGGAGCGCACTGAAGCTTTCTTT.

This clone occurred a few times. This same CDR3 is encoded by further DNA sequences in the sample. The V and J genes are TRBV9 and TRBJ2-1; TRBD2 might be the D (5 bases). CDR3 length: 14 residues. V dropped 2 bases and J dropped 0 bases, with 6 bases sitting between them. Germline V gives CDR1 SGDLS, CDR2 YYNGEE. The CDR3 bases are TGTGCCAGCAGCGTTGGGAGCTCCTACAATGAGCAGTTCTTC. Protein sequence: CASSVGSSYNEQFF.

The chain employs TRBV5-4 and TRBJ2-3, with D possibly TRBD1 on 6 matching bases. The CDR3 runs to 14 residues. The V gene's germline CDR1 is SGHNT and CDR2 YYREEE (reference sequence). Trimming cost V 4 bases and J 3 bases, with 12 bases left between them. CDR3 bases: TGTGCCAGCAGCCTAAGGACAGATACAGATACGCAGTATTTT. Protein sequence: CASSLRTDTDTQYF.

The V and J genes are TRBV28 and TRBJ1-2; 10 bases are a match to TRBD1. This CDR3 contains 14 residues. J was trimmed by 2 bases and V by 7 bases; bases with no gene match: 4. Germline lookup yields CDR1 MDHEN and CDR2 SYDVKM. CDR3 protein: CASKRTGGNYGYTF. In DNA, the CDR3 is TGTGCCAGCAAAAGGACAGGGGGGAACTATGGCTACACCTTC.

The J gene is TRBJ1-2, the V gene TRBV7-9, with D possibly matching TRBD1 (6 bases). The V gene's germline CDR1 is SEHNR and CDR2 FQNEAQ (reference sequence). Trimming took off 5 bases at V and 4 bases at J, with 17 bases between the two ends. The CDR3 contains 15 residues. CDR3 loop: CASSPHTGLPYGYTF. The CDR3 coding sequence is TGTGCCAGCAGCCCACATACAGGGCTTCCCTATGGCTACACCTTC.

This chain links TRBV6-5 with TRBJ1-1; 10 bases match TRBD1. This CDR3 is built from 14 residues. Germline CDR1 and CDR2: MNHEY and SVGAGI. Trimming took 8 bases from V and 1 from J; bases not matched to a gene: 4. CDR3 bases: TGTGCCAGCGAAAGGGACAGGGGGAACACTGAAGCTTTCTTT. It yields the protein CASERDRGNTEAFF.

This chain connects TRBV19 to TRBJ1-5; maybe TRBD1 (5 bases). Germline CDR1 reads LNHDA; CDR2 reads SQIVND (reference sequence). CDR3 size: 17 residues. V lost 7 bases and J 6 bases, leaving 25 bases between the germline ends. The CDR3 nucleotides are TGTGCCAGTATGGCCCCAATGGGTCGGGGGGAGGCTCAGCCCCAGCATTTT. This sequence encodes CASMAPMGRGEAQPQHF.

The table lists this clone with a count of one. The V gene is TRBV5-1, the J gene TRBJ2-7, with 8 bases lining up with TRBD1. V lost 4 bases to trimming and J lost 5 bases; unmatched junction nucleotides: 8. CDR3 length: 14 residues. Germline CDR1 SGHRS, CDR2 YFSETQ. DNA for the CDR3: TGCGCCAGCAGCATGACAGGGGTTGGAGACGAGCAGTACTTC. This sequence encodes CASSMTGVGDEQYF. Full variable domain (missing parts from reference TRBV5-1 and TRBJ2-7): KAGVTQTPRYLIKTRGQQVTLSCSPISGHRSVSWYQQTPGQGLQFLFEYFSETQRNKGNFPGRFSGRQFSNSRSEMNVSTLELGDSALYLCASSMTGVGDEQYFGPGTRLTVT.

This rearrangement joins TRBV3-1 (or the pseudogene TRBV3-2) to TRBJ2-2, with 7 bases identical to TRBD1. The CDR3 is 16 residues long. CDR1 LGHDT and CDR2 YNNKEL come from the germline V gene (reference sequence). The J segment lost 1 base and the V segment lost 4 bases, leaving 6 bases of the junction unmatched. As DNA, the CDR3 is TGTGCCAGCAGCCCATGGGACAGACGGAACACCGGGGAGCTGTTTTTT. It specifies CASSPWDRRNTGELFF.

The rearrangement links TRBV9 to TRBJ2-1, with TRBD1 matching 10 bases. CDR3 length: 14 amino acids. Germline V CDR1 and CDR2: SGDLS, YYNGEE. Losses at the gene ends were 0 bases for V and 8 bases for J; bases not matched to a gene: 2. This chain's CDR3 is CASSVGQGAYEQFF. CDR3 in DNA: TGTGCCAGCAGCGTAGGACAGGGGGCGTATGAGCAGTTCTTC.

The chain carries TRBV2 and TRBJ2-5; a possible D gene is TRBD2 (5 bases). Germline assignment: CDR1 SNHLY and CDR2 FYNNEI. The CDR3 runs to 12 residues. V lost 7 bases to trimming and J lost 5 bases, with 11 bases between them. The CDR3 sequence is CASTTEEETQYF. The CDR3 bases are TGTGCCAGCACAACGGAGGAGGAGACCCAGTACTTC.

The chain has TRBV11-2 and TRBJ2-3; 9 nucleotides agree with TRBD2. The V and J ends lost 1 base and 4 bases, in that order; junction bases with no gene match: 3. From germline, CDR1 is SGHAT and CDR2 FQNNGV. The CDR3 is 15 amino acids. Here the CDR3 reads CASSLVSGSADTQYF. In DNA, the CDR3 is TGTGCCAGCAGCTTAGTTAGCGGGAGCGCAGATACGCAGTATTTT.